Here is one TCR beta chain with its context. No antigen is known for it. This entry belongs to a study of response to subunit inactivated influenza vaccine. Study-wide results and limits: Authors suggested seasonal influenza vaccinations each recruit few new T cells.

TCRdb re-called the RT-PCR reads through MiXCR, storing one row per CDR3 protein. The table has approximately 230,000 distinct CDR3 sequences, 10% to 15% seen once; the top ten hold more than 7%. Here the sequenced sample was non-naive T cells sorted from PBMCs, taken roughly 2 weeks before vaccination. The TCR sequence derives from a man in his fifties or sixties who received an inactivated influenza vaccine.

The CDR3 sequence: CASSLRDRGLSNEQFF. As DNA, the CDR3 is TGTGCCAGCAGTCTACGGGACAGGGGATTATCAAATGAGCAGTTCTTC. The rearrangement joins TRBV6-5 to TRBJ2-1; 10 bases align to TRBD1. Germline CDR1 is MNHEY and CDR2 is SVGAGI. The CDR3 totals 16 residues. J lost 7 bases, V lost 5 bases, and 11 bases had no gene match.